This entry lists 18 T cell receptor beta chains sequenced from one sample in a study of regulatory T cells in long-lasting Graves disease. To make TCR beta libraries, researchers used iRepertoire HTBI primers and Arm-PCR of CDR3 regions. TCRdb redid the calling of the multiplex PCR reads with MiXCR, one entry per CDR3 protein. The sample holds a few hundred thousand distinct CDR3 sequences, around 16% seen once. This sample's time point: newly diagnosed GD, antithyroid drugs for less than 3 months. Generation of the TCR library employed RNA extracted from PBMCs. This sample also appeared in a second study, on T cells in Graves' hyperthyroidism and ophthalmopathy.

The source material was peripheral blood mononuclear cells (PBMCs), sampled at new diagnosis, from a patient treated with antithyroid drugs. Every receptor here comes from a woman in her thirties or forties with Graves disease.

This clonotype was observed many times. CDR3 protein: CASSLGMNNEQFF. CDR3 nucleotides: TGTGCCAGCAGTTTAGGGATGAACAATGAGCAGTTCTTC. The genes are TRBV27 and TRBJ2-1; D gene uncertain. Trimming left V 2 bases short and J 5 bases short, with 7 bases between. Looked up from germline, CDR1 is MNHEY and CDR2 is SMNVEV (reference sequence). This CDR3 is built from 13 residues.

The chain uses TRBV4-1 and TRBJ2-1; 10 nucleotides match TRBD2. The CDR3 spans 16 residues. In germline, CDR1 is MGHRA, CDR2 YSYEKL. V lost 2 bases and J lost 9; bases outside the gene matches: 10. DNA of the CDR3: TGCGCCAGCAGCCAACGGGAAGCGGGAGGGCCCAGTGAGCAGTTCTTC. It encodes CASSQREAGGPSEQFF.

The chain recombines TRBV7-3 with TRBJ2-1; 7 nucleotides line up with TRBD2. V lost 3 bases, J lost 7 bases, and 6 bases stayed unmatched. CDR3 length: 14 amino acids. Germline values: CDR1 SGHTA, CDR2 FQGTGA. The CDR3 nucleotides are TGTGCCAGCAGCTTTTCTGCGGGGGTAAATGAGCAGTTCTTC. Translating gives CASSFSAGVNEQFF.

At least ten counts were recorded for this clonotype. The chain uses TRBV12-3 or TRBV12-4 and TRBJ2-2; D uncertain. The CDR3 runs to 15 residues. Trimming left V 5 bases short and J 0 bases short, with 10 bases between. CDR3 sequence reads: CASSQFNTNTGELFF. The CDR3 DNA follows: TGTGCCAGCAGTCAATTCAACACGAACACCGGGGAGCTGTTTTTT.

Concerning this clonotype: A much larger clone lies a single base off, so this may be a read error. The chain links TRBV27 to TRBJ1-2, with D unclear. This CDR3 is 13 amino acids long. Germline lookup yields CDR1 MNHEY and CDR2 SMNVEV (reference sequence). CDR3 protein: CASGFDGNYGYTF. The CDR3 nucleotides read TGTGCCAGCGGTTTTGACGGAAACTATGGCTACACCTTC.

In regard to this clonotype: A read error may be the cause here, since a much bigger clone is one base away. J is TRBJ2-5 and V is TRBV27; 11 nucleotides match TRBD2. Near its end, the DNA agrees better with TRBJ2-1, so the J call may be wrong. Germline V gives CDR1 MNHEY, CDR2 SMNVEV (reference sequence). This CDR3 region has 14 residues. In DNA form, the CDR3 reads TGTGCCAGCAGACTAGCGGGAGCTTTCAATGAGCAGTTCTTC. Its translation: CASRLAGAFNEQFF.

This clonotype has a count of ten or more. CDR3 sequence (DNA): TGTGCCAGCAGTTTGCCCCCGACTAGCGGGAGATCCTACGAGCAGTACTTC. Residues: CASSLPPTSGRSYEQYF. The chain employs TRBV27 and TRBJ2-7, with 12 positions matching TRBD2. Germline V lookup: CDR1 MNHEY, CDR2 SMNVEV (reference sequence). The CDR3 totals 17 residues. The ends lost 3 bases at V and 1 base at J; junction bases unmatched: 7.

Ten or more counts support this clonotype. The genes are TRBV28 and TRBJ2-3; 12 positions agree with TRBD1. This CDR3 spans 15 amino acids. In germline, CDR1 is MDHEN, CDR2 SYDVKM. V shed 8 bases, J shed 5 bases, and the junction held 8 bases outside the gene matches. This CDR3 reads CASLSGQGAVDTQYF. CDR3 sequence (DNA): TGTGCCAGCTTGTCGGGACAGGGGGCCGTAGATACGCAGTATTTT. The full variable domain, with the rest looked up from reference TRBV28 and TRBJ2-3, is DVKVTQSSRYLVKRTGEKVFLECVQDMDHENMFWYRQDPGLGLRLIYFSYDVKMKEKGDIPEGYSVSREKKERFSLILESASTNQTSMYLCASLSGQGAVDTQYFGPGTRLTVL.

In its sample, this clonotype was seen many times. The gene calls are TRBV2 and TRBJ2-7, with a weak D call TRBD2 (6 bases). From germline, CDR1 is SNHLY and CDR2 FYNNEI. The V end lost 3 bases, the J end lost 6 bases, and 6 bases lay between the germline ends. CDR3 size: 11 residues. CDR3 bases: TGTGCCAGCAGTGACGGGGGCGAGCAGTACTTC. This gives the protein CASSDGGEQYF.

This clonotype came up a few times. The chain carries TRBV5-1 and TRBJ2-1; D ambiguous. The V gene lost 2 bases and the J gene lost 9 bases, with 21 bases spanning the gap. This CDR3 is 16 amino acids long. Looked up from germline, CDR1 is SGHRS and CDR2 is YFSETQ. The CDR3 here is CASSFLTSDAPGEQFF. The CDR3 nucleotides read TGCGCCAGCAGCTTTCTGACATCCGACGCCCCGGGTGAGCAGTTCTTC.

The V and J genes are TRBV19 and TRBJ2-2; the D gene is possibly TRBD1 (6 bases). Trimming took off 9 bases at V and 6 bases at J, with 23 bases between the two ends. The germline V gene encodes CDR1 LNHDA and CDR2 SQIVND (reference sequence). The CDR3 is 16 residues long. CDR3 in DNA: TGTGCCAGCCGATGGACTGGCCCAAAGGGGGCCGGGGAGCTGTTTTTT. Residues: CASRWTGPKGAGELFF.

The sample holds many counts of this clonotype. This chain joins TRBV9 and TRBJ2-2; perhaps TRBD2 as D (5 bases). Germline V gene data show CDR1 as SGDLS and CDR2 as YYNGEE. This CDR3 contains 15 residues. The germline V and J ends were trimmed by 3 bases and 5 bases, with 14 bases remaining between them. The CDR3 sequence is CASSAGLADTGELFF. The CDR3 DNA sequence: TGTGCCAGCAGCGCCGGGCTAGCTGATACCGGGGAGCTGTTTTTT. Full variable domain (rest looked up from reference TRBV9 and TRBJ2-2): DSGVTQTPKHLITATGQRVTLRCSPRSGDLSVYWYQQSLDQGLQFLIQYYNGEERAKGNILERFSAQQFPDLHSELNLSSLELGDSALYFCASSAGLADTGELFFGEGSRLTVL.

This clonotype was seen many times. This sequence joins TRBV20-1 and TRBJ2-2; D is perhaps TRBD1 (5 bases). The V end was cut by 2 bases, the J end by 5 bases, with 9 bases between. Germline V gives CDR1 DFQATT, CDR2 SNEGSKA (reference sequence). CDR3 length equals 13 residues. CDR3 sequence reads: CSARPRGTGELFF. The CDR3, as DNA: TGCAGTGCTAGACCAAGGGGAACCGGGGAGCTGTTTTTT.

This chain connects TRBV6-1 to TRBJ2-5, with D unresolved. CDR1 is MNHNS, CDR2 SASEGT, per germline. Trimming removed 6 bases at V and 2 bases at J, with 7 bases between. This CDR3 spans 12 amino acids. The CDR3 nucleotides read TGTGCCAGCAGCCAGTGGCAAGAGACCCAGTACTTC. Translating gives CASSQWQETQYF.

The table lists this clonotype with many counts. The V call is TRBV3-1, the J call TRBJ2-2; D is uncertain. V was shortened by 0 bases and J by 13 bases, with 18 bases between the two germline ends. The CDR3 loop spans 15 amino acids. Germline-derived CDR1 and CDR2 are LGHDT and YNNKEL (reference sequence). The CDR3 nucleotides read TGTGCCAGCAGCCAAGACGGACCCAAAAACCCCGCGCTGTTTTTT. It translates to CASSQDGPKNPALFF.

The sample holds many counts of this clonotype. The chain recombines TRBV30 with TRBJ1-3; no definite D call. Germline CDR1 GTSNPN, CDR2 SVGIG (reference sequence). V was pared by 3 bases and J by 0 bases, with 12 bases between. This CDR3 region has 15 residues. CDR3 sequence (DNA): TGTGCCTGGAGGGGCAACAGCTTCTCTGGAAACACCATATATTTT. Translated, it gives CAWRGNSFSGNTIYF. The whole variable domain, remainder taken from reference TRBV30 and TRBJ1-3, is SQTIHQWPATLVQPVGSPLSLECTVEGTSNPNLYWYRQAAGRGLQLLFYSVGIGQISSEVPQNLSASRPQDRQFILSSKKLLLSDSGFYLCAWRGNSFSGNTIYFGEGSWLTVV.

This clonotype came up many times. J is TRBJ2-5 and V is TRBV2, with 9 bases fitting TRBD2. From germline, CDR1 is SNHLY and CDR2 FYNNEI. V shed 4 bases and J 4 bases; nucleotides not matched to a gene: 1. CDR3 length: 13 residues. The CDR3 is CASSGAGGETQYF. DNA of the CDR3: TGTGCCAGCAGTGGAGCGGGAGGAGAGACCCAGTACTTC.

The table lists this clonotype with many counts. The V gene is TRBV12-3 or TRBV12-4, the J gene TRBJ1-4; weak D call: TRBD1 (5 bases). This CDR3 is 14 amino acids long. The germline V and J ends were trimmed by 5 bases and 4 bases, with 11 bases remaining between them. CDR3 nucleotides: TGTGCCAGCAGTCCCGACAGAATTAATGAAAAACTGTTTTTT. Translated, it gives CASSPDRINEKLFF.